This entry lists 26 T cell receptor beta chains sequenced from one sample in a study of PD-1 blockade in classical Hodgkin lymphoma. No patient escaped relapse after autologous stem cell transplantation, and brentuximab vedotin exposure varied. Assay used: immunoSEQ multiplex PCR; TCRdb lists only in-frame clones, some missing. This sample has some 62,000 clones; around 88% occur once, and the top ten carry roughly an eighth. The material sequenced was peripheral blood mononuclear cells (PBMCs), taken at baseline. Every receptor here comes from a human donor with classical Hodgkin lymphoma.

This clone occurred once. J is TRBJ1-1 and V is TRBV18; D is uncertain. V was shortened by 4 bases and J by 1 base, with 10 bases between the two germline ends. This CDR3 is 14 amino acids long. The germline gives CDR1 KGHSH, CDR2 LQKENI. As DNA, the CDR3 is TGTGCCAGCTCACGGCAGAGAGAGAACACTGAAGCTTTCTTT. Translated: CASSRQRENTEAFF.

The rearrangement joins TRBV25-1 to TRBJ2-7; 12 bases are shared with TRBD2. Germline V CDR1 and CDR2: MGHDK, SYGVNS. After removal of 5 bases from V and 6 bases from J, the junction contained 8 bases not matched to a gene. The CDR3 covers 15 residues. CDR3 region: CASSHQTSGGGEQYF. Here the CDR3 DNA reads TGTGCCAGCAGTCACCAGACTAGCGGGGGAGGCGAGCAGTACTTC.

This chain uses TRBV6-5 with TRBJ1-5; D remains unclear. Germline V gene lookup returns CDR1 MNHEY and CDR2 SVGAGI. Trimming took 6 bases from V and 4 from J, leaving 7 bases between them. This CDR3 is 12 amino acids long. The CDR3 protein is CASRGKNQPQHF. The CDR3 coding sequence is TGTGCCAGCAGAGGAAAGAATCAGCCCCAGCATTTT.

This clone came up a few times. This chain uses TRBV30 with TRBJ1-1; no clear D. The CDR3 has 11 residues. V was trimmed by 4 bases and J by 3 bases, leaving 6 bases between them. Germline V gene lookup returns CDR1 GTSNPN and CDR2 SVGIG (reference sequence). The chain's CDR3 is CAWNRDTEAFF. The CDR3 region has the DNA TGTGCCTGGAACAGAGACACTGAAGCTTTCTTT.

The V call is TRBV11-2, the J call TRBJ2-2, with a tentative D call TRBD2 (5 bases). Germline values: CDR1 SGHAT, CDR2 FQNNGV. The CDR3 covers 14 residues. V gave up 1 base and J gave up 7 bases, with 10 bases separating them. The CDR3 here is CASSLVPAGGELFF. The CDR3 DNA follows: TGTGCCAGCAGCTTAGTTCCGGCGGGCGGGGAGCTGTTTTTT.

The chain has TRBV7-2 and TRBJ2-7; D is ambiguous. V shed 5 bases and J shed 12 bases, with 14 bases lying between them. The CDR3 runs 11 residues. Germline V lookup: CDR1 SGHTA, CDR2 FQGNSA. The CDR3 sequence: CASSQSGLLYF. CDR3 nucleotide sequence: TGTGCCAGCAGCCAGTCCGGGCTACTGTACTTC.

The genes are TRBV5-1 and TRBJ2-1, with 11 bases matching TRBD2. Germline V gene data show CDR1 as SGHRS and CDR2 as YFSETQ. The J segment lost 5 bases and the V segment lost 0 bases, leaving 1 base of the junction unmatched. This CDR3 has 15 amino acids. In nucleotides, the CDR3 is TGCGCCAGCAGCTTGGGACTAGCGGGGAACAATGAGCAGTTCTTC. It yields the protein CASSLGLAGNNEQFF.

V gene TRBV27 combines with J gene TRBJ1-5, with 9 nucleotides matching TRBD1. The V segment lost 0 bases and the J segment 5 bases; nucleotides outside the gene matches: 5. Germline CDR1 and CDR2: MNHEY and SMNVEV (reference sequence). This CDR3 is 16 amino acids long. The CDR3 bases are TGTGCCAGCAGTTTATCGGGACAGGGCCCGGATCAGCCCCAGCATTTT. Translating gives CASSLSGQGPDQPQHF.

This clone was seen once. The V call is TRBV7-9, the J call TRBJ2-7; D call uncertain. V was clipped by 3 bases and J by 1 base, with 19 bases between them. The CDR3 sequence is 17 residues long. CDR1 and CDR2 from the germline V gene are SEHNR and FQNEAQ (reference sequence). CDR3 coding DNA: TGTGCCAGCAGCTTCGCGTGGCCTCAGGCTGGGTCCTACGAGCAGTACTTC. It translates to CASSFAWPQAGSYEQYF.

The chain recombines TRBV12-5 with TRBJ1-3; a possible D gene is TRBD1 (6 bases). CDR3 size: 13 residues. The V end was cut by 6 bases, the J end by 6 bases, with 12 bases between. Germline V CDR1 and CDR2: LGHNT, FRNRAP. DNA for the CDR3: TGTGCTAGTGGGCTCACAGGGTTAAACACCATATATTTT. Translated, it gives CASGLTGLNTIYF.

The V gene is TRBV6-5, the J gene TRBJ2-7; the D is unclear. Germline CDR1 MNHEY, CDR2 SVGAGI. V was trimmed by 4 bases and J by 7 bases, leaving 8 bases between them. This CDR3 is 11 amino acids long. DNA for the CDR3: TGTGCCAGCAGTTTCCGGGTTGAGCAGTACTTC. It specifies CASSFRVEQYF.

This clone has a count of ten or more. The gene calls are TRBV5-6 and TRBJ1-2, with a weak D call TRBD1 (6 bases). CDR3 length: 18 amino acids. Germline assignment: CDR1 SGHDT and CDR2 YYEEEE. V dropped 2 bases and J dropped 0 bases, with 20 bases sitting between them. CDR3 residues: CASSLGSGALVPNYGYTF. The CDR3 nucleotides read TGTGCCAGCAGCTTAGGTTCGGGGGCACTCGTCCCTAACTATGGCTACACCTTC. The variable domain in full, completed from reference TRBV5-6 and TRBJ1-2, reads DAGVTQSPTHLIKTRGQQVTLRCSPKSGHDTVSWYQQALGQGPQFIFQYYEEEERQRGNFPDRFSGHQFPNYSSELNVNALLLGDSALYLCASSLGSGALVPNYGYTFGSGTRLTVV.

The chain has TRBV7-2 and TRBJ1-2; 9 nucleotides match TRBD1. Germline V gene lookup returns CDR1 SGHTA and CDR2 FQGNSA. The CDR3 is 14 amino acids. V lost 5 bases, J lost 4 bases, and 5 bases stayed unmatched. The CDR3: CASSLGQGFYGYTF. CDR3 nucleotide sequence: TGTGCCAGCAGCCTAGGACAGGGGTTCTATGGCTACACCTTC.

This clone was seen just once. The chain uses TRBV7-9 and TRBJ2-7, with 9 bases identical to TRBD1. The CDR3 is 15 amino acids. V was pared by 1 base and J by 5 bases, with 6 bases of the junction left unmatched. The germline V gene encodes CDR1 SEHNR and CDR2 FQNEAQ (reference sequence). The CDR3 DNA is TGTGCCAGCAGCTTAGACAGGGGGCGCATGGACGAGCAGTACTTC. Translating it yields CASSLDRGRMDEQYF.

This chain links TRBV15 with TRBJ1-5; D call uncertain. Germline values: CDR1 LNHNV, CDR2 YYDKDF (reference sequence). V lost 0 bases and J lost 0, with 18 bases in between. The CDR3 covers 19 residues. The DNA for the CDR3 is TGTGCCACCAGCAGAGATAAAGAGGTAATGGGCTGTAGCAATCAGCCCCAGCATTTT. This encodes CATSRDKEVMGCSNQPQHF. Together with reference TRBV15 and TRBJ1-5, the CDR3 gives the full variable domain: DAMVIQNPRYQVTQFGKPVTLSCSQTLNHNVMYWYQQKSSQAPKLLFHYYDKDFNNEADTPDNFQSRRPNTSFCFLDIRSPGLGDTAMYLCATSRDKEVMGCSNQPQHFGDGTRLSIL.

The rearrangement joins TRBV30 to TRBJ2-2, with D perhaps given as TRBD1 or TRBD2 (5 bases each). Trimming shortened V by 8 bases and J by 6 bases, and 16 bases separated the two germline ends. CDR3 length: 13 amino acids. Germline-derived CDR1 and CDR2 are GTSNPN and SVGIG (reference sequence). CDR3 residues: CARSGLGAGELFF. In DNA form, the CDR3 reads TGTGCCCGTTCGGGGCTGGGCGCCGGGGAGCTGTTTTTT.

This clone was found once. V usage is TRBV12-5 and J usage is TRBJ1-2, with 7 bases lining up with TRBD1. The junction had 10 bases not matched to a gene; V was cut back by 6 bases and J by 6 bases. The germline CDR1 and CDR2 sequences are LGHNT and FRNRAP. The CDR3 consists of 14 residues. As DNA, the CDR3 is TGTGCTAGTGGCCTCGACAGGGCCCTAAATGGCTACACCTTC. This encodes CASGLDRALNGYTF.

This sequence joins TRBV6-4 and TRBJ2-2; no definite D call. The CDR3 sequence is 13 residues long. Germline V gene sequence: CDR1 MRHNA, CDR2 SNTAGT. V lost 2 bases, J lost 3 bases, and 4 bases lay in between. CDR3 nucleotide sequence: TGTGCCAGCAGTGACAGGGACACCGGGGAGCTGTTTTTT. Encoded protein: CASSDRDTGELFF.

The gene calls are TRBV4-3 and TRBJ1-1, with a possible D match to TRBD1 (5 bases). Between the trimmed V and J ends, which lost 0 bases and 1 base, there was a span of 12 bases. Germline V gene lookup returns CDR1 LGHNA and CDR2 YSLEER. The CDR3 is 16 residues long. Written as DNA, the CDR3 is TGCGCCAGCAGCCAAGATGGTCAAGGACAGAACACTGAAGCTTTCTTT. Encoded protein: CASSQDGQGQNTEAFF.

This sequence joins TRBV5-1 and TRBJ2-7; possible D gene TRBD1, 6 bases. The CDR3 totals 14 residues. Trimming pared 4 bases from V and 3 bases from J, leaving 14 bases between. Germline V gives CDR1 SGHRS, CDR2 YFSETQ. The DNA for the CDR3 is TGCGCCAGCAGCGGAACAAAAGGGGGCTACGAGCAGTACTTC. This codes for CASSGTKGGYEQYF.

The J gene is TRBJ2-3, the V gene TRBV9, with a possible D match to TRBD1 (6 bases). The CDR3 has 15 residues. V was clipped by 4 bases and J by 3 bases, with 15 bases between them. From germline, CDR1 is SGDLS and CDR2 YYNGEE. This CDR3 reads CASSSPGDSTDTQYF. The CDR3 nucleotides read TGTGCCAGCAGCTCCCCAGGGGATTCAACAGATACGCAGTATTTT.

V usage is TRBV4-3 and J usage is TRBJ1-4, with TRBD1 as a possible D gene (5 bases). Trimming took off 1 base at V and 2 bases at J, with 14 bases between the two ends. The CDR3 has 17 residues. CDR1 and CDR2 (germline): LGHNA, YSLEER. CDR3 loop: CASSQAWGVGTNEKLFF. The CDR3 DNA sequence: TGCGCCAGCAGCCAAGCGTGGGGGGTCGGGACTAATGAAAAACTGTTTTTT.

The chain has TRBV19 and TRBJ1-2, with D unclear. CDR1 is LNHDA, CDR2 SQIVND, per germline (reference sequence). This CDR3 is built from 13 residues. V lost 3 bases to trimming and J lost 2 bases, with 7 bases between them. The CDR3 loop is CASSILGNYGYTF. DNA for the CDR3: TGTGCCAGTAGTATTTTGGGGAACTATGGCTACACCTTC.

The V gene is TRBV7-3, the J gene TRBJ2-1; 9 bases are a match to TRBD2. Germline trimming cut 4 bases from V and 5 bases from J; bases unmatched to any gene: 6. The CDR3 has 15 amino acids. Germline CDR1 SGHTA, CDR2 FQGTGA. The CDR3 reads CASSSGLAPNNEQFF. CDR3 coding DNA: TGTGCCAGCAGCTCGGGACTAGCTCCAAACAATGAGCAGTTCTTC.

This clone was seen once. The CDR3, as DNA: TGTGCCAGTAGTGTACCTTATAGCAATCAGCCCCAGCATTTT. It yields the protein CASSVPYSNQPQHF. The J gene is TRBJ1-5, the V gene TRBV19; the D is unclear. Per the germline V gene, CDR1 is LNHDA and CDR2 is SQIVND (reference sequence). CDR3 length: 14 amino acids. The germline V and J ends were trimmed by 5 bases and 0 bases, with 8 bases remaining between them. Based on the CDR3 plus reference TRBV19 and TRBJ1-5, the full variable domain is DGGITQSPKYLFRKEGQNVTLSCEQNLNHDAMYWYRQDPGQGLRLIYYSQIVNDFQKGDIAEGYSVSREKKESFPLTVTSAQKNPTAFYLCASSVPYSNQPQHFGDGTRLSIL.

The chain combines TRBV4-3 with TRBJ2-2; perhaps D is TRBD1 or TRBD2 (5 bases each). V lost 4 bases to trimming and J lost 0 bases, with 9 bases between them. The CDR3 covers 15 residues. Germline V gives CDR1 LGHNA, CDR2 YSLEER. CDR3 coding DNA: TGCGCCAGCAGCCTGGGGACCGCGAACACCGGGGAGCTGTTTTTT. Amino acid sequence: CASSLGTANTGELFF.